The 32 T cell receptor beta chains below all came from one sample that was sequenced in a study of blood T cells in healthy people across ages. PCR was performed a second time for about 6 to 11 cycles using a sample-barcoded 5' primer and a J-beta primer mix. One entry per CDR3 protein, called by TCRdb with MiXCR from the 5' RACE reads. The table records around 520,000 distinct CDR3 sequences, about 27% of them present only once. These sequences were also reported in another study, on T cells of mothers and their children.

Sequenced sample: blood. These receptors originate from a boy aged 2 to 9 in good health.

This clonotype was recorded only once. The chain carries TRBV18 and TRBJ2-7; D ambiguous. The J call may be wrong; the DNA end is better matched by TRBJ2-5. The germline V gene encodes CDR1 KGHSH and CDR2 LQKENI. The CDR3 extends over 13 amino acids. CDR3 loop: CASARDPPGTQYF. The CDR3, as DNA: TGTGCCAGCGCGAGAGACCCACCGGGGACCCAGTACTTC.

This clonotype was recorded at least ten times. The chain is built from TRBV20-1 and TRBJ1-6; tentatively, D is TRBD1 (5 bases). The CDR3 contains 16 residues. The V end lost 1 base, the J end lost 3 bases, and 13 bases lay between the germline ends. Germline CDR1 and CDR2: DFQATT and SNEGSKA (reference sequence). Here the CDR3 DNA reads TGCAGTGCTAGAGGAATTGGGACGGACTATAATTCACCCCTCCACTTT. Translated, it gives CSARGIGTDYNSPLHF.

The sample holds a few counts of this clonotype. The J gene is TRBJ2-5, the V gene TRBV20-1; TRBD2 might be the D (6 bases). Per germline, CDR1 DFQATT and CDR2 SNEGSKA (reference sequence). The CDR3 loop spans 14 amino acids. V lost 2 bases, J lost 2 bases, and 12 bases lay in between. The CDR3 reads CSARPPGLQETQYF. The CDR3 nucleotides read TGCAGTGCTAGACCACCGGGACTGCAAGAGACCCAGTACTTC.

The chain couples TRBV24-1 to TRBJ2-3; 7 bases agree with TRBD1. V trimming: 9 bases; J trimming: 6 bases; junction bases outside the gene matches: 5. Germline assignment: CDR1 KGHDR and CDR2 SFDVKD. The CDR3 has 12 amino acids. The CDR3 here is CATGQEGDTQYF. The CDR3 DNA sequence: TGTGCCACCGGACAGGAAGGGGATACGCAGTATTTT.

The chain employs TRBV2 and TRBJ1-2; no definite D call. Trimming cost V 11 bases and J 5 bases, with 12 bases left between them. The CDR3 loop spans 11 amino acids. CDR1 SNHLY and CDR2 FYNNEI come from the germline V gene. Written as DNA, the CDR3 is TGTGCCGGCTCCCGGGATTATGGCTACACCTTC. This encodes CAGSRDYGYTF.

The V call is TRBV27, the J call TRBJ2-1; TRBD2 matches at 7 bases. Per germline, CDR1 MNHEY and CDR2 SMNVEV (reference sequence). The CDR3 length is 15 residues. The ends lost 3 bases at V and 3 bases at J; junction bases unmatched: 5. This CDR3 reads CASSFSAGLYNEQFF. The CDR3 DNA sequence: TGTGCCAGCAGTTTCTCAGCGGGACTCTACAATGAGCAGTTCTTC.

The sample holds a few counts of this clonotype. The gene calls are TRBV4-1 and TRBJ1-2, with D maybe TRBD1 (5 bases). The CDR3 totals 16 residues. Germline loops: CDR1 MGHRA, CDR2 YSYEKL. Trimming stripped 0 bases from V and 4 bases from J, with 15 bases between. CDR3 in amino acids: CASSQDRGQGVYGYTF. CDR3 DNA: TGCGCCAGCAGCCAAGATCGAGGGCAGGGAGTCTATGGCTACACCTTC.

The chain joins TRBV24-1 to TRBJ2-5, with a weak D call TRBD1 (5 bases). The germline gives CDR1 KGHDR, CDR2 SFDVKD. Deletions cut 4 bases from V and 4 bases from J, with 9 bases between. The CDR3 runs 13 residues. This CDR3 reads CATSDPDRETQYF. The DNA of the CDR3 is TGTGCCACCAGTGACCCCGACAGAGAGACCCAGTACTTC.

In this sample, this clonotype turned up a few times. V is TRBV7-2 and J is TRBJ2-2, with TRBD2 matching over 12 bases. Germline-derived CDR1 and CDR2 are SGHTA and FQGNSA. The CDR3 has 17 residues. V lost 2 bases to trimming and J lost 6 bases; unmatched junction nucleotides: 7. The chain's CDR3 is CASSLRLAGEVAGELFF. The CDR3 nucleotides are TGTGCCAGCAGCTTAAGACTAGCGGGGGAAGTCGCCGGGGAGCTGTTTTTT.

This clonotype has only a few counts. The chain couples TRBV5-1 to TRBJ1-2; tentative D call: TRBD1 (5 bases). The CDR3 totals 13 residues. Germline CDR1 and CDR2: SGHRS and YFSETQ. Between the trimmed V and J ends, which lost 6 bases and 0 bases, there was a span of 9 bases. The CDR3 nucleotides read TGCGCCAGCAAGGGGCAGGCTAACTATGGCTACACCTTC. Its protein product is CASKGQANYGYTF.

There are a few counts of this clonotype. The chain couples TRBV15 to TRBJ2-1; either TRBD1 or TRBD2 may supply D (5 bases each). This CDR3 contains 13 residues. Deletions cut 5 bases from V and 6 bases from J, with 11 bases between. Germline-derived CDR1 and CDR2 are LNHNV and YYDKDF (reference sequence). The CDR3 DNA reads TGTGCCACCAGCGGGGGACCCGGCAATGAGCAGTTCTTC. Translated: CATSGGPGNEQFF.

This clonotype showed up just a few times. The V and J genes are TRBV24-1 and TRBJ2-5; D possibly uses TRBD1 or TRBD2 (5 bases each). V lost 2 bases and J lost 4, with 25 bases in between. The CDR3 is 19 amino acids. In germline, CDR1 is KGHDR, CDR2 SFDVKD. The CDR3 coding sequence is TGTGCCACCAGTGATTCTCACGCGAACATAGGGACGCCCCGAGAGACCCAGTACTTC. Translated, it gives CATSDSHANIGTPRETQYF.

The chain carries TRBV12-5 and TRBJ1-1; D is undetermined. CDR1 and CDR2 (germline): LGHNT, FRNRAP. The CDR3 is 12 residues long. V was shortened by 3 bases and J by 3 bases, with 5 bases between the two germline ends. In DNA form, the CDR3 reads TGTGCTAGTGGTTTCGAGGACACTGAAGCTTTCTTT. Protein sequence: CASGFEDTEAFF.

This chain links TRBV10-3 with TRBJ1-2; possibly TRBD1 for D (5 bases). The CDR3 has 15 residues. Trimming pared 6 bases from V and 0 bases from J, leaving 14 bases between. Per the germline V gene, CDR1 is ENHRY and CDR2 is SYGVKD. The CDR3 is CAIRVEAGTNYGYTF. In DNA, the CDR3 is TGTGCCATCAGGGTTGAGGCAGGGACTAACTATGGCTACACCTTC.

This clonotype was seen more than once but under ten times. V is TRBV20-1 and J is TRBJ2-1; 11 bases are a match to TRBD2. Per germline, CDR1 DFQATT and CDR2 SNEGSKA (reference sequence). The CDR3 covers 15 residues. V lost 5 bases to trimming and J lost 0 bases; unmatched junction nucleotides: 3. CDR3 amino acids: CSAPGTSGSYNEQFF. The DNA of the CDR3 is TGCAGTGCTCCCGGGACTAGCGGCTCCTACAATGAGCAGTTCTTC.

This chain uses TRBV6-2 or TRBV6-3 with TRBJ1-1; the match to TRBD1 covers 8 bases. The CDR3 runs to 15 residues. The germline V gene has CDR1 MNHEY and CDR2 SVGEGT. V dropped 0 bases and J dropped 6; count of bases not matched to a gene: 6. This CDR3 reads CASSYSSEQGAEAFF. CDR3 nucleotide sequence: TGTGCCAGCAGTTACTCGTCAGAACAGGGGGCTGAAGCTTTCTTT.

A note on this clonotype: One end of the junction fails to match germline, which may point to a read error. CDR3 loop: CASTLGETEAFF. The CDR3 coding sequence is TGCGCCAGCACCCTCGGGGAGACTGAAGCTTTCTTT. This chain connects TRBV7-9 to TRBJ1-1; D gene ambiguous. This CDR3 contains 12 residues. CDR1 is SEHNR and CDR2 is FQNEAQ in the germline V gene (reference sequence).

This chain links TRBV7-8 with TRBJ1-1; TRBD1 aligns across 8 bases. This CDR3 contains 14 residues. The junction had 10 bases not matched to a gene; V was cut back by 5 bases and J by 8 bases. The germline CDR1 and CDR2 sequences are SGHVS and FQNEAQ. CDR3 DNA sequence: TGTGCCAGCAGCCTCCTAGTGACAGGGGAAGAAGCTTTCTTT. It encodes CASSLLVTGEEAFF.

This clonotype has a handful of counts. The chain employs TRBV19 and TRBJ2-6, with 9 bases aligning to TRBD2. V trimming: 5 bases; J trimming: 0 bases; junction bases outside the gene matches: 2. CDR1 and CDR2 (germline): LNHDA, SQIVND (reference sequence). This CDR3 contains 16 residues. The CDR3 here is CASSLAGASGANVLTF. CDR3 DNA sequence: TGTGCCAGTAGTTTAGCGGGGGCCTCTGGGGCCAACGTCCTGACTTTC. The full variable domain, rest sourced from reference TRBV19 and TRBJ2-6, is DGGITQSPKYLFRKEGQNVTLSCEQNLNHDAMYWYRQDPGQGLRLIYYSQIVNDFQKGDIAEGYSVSREKKESFPLTVTSAQKNPTAFYLCASSLAGASGANVLTFGAGSRLTVL.

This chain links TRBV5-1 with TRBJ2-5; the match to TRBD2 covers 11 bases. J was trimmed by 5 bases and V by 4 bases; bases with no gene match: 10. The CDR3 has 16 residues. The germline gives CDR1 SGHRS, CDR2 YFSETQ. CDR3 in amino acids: CASSAGTSGAGETQYF. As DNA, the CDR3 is TGCGCCAGCAGCGCCGGGACTAGCGGAGCGGGGGAGACCCAGTACTTC.

The CDR3 loop is CSALGGQNIQYF. In nucleotides, the CDR3 is TGCAGCGCCTTGGGCGGGCAAAACATTCAGTACTTC. The chain has TRBV29-1 and TRBJ2-4; perhaps TRBD2 as D (5 bases). The germline V gene encodes CDR1 SQVTM and CDR2 ANQGSEA. This CDR3 is 12 amino acids long. V was pared by 7 bases and J by 5 bases, with 12 bases between. Full variable domain (remainder filled in from reference TRBV29-1 and TRBJ2-4): SAVISQKPSRDICQRGTSLTIQCQVDSQVTMMFWYRQQPGQSLTLIATANQGSEATYESGFVIDKFPISRPNLTFSTLTVSNMSPEDSSIYLCSALGGQNIQYFGAGTRLSVL.

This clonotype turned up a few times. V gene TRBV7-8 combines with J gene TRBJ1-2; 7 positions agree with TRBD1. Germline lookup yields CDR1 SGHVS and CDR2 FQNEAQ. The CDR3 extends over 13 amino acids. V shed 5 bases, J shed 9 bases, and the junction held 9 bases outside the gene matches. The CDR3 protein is CASSRDSLSRYTF. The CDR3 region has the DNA TGTGCCAGCAGCCGGGACAGCCTAAGTCGCTACACCTTC.

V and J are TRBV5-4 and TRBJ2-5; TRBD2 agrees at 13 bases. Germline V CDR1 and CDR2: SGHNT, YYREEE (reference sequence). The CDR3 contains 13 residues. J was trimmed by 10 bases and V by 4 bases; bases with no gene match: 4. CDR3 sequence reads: CASSRGLAGHQYF. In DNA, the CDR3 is TGTGCCAGCAGCAGGGGACTAGCGGGGCACCAGTACTTC.

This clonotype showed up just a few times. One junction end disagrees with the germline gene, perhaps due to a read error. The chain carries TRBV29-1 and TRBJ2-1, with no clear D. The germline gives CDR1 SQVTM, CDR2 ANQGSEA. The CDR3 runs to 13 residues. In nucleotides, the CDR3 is TGCAGCGTTCCGAGCGCCTACTACGATGAGCAGTTCTTC. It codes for CSVPSAYYDEQFF.

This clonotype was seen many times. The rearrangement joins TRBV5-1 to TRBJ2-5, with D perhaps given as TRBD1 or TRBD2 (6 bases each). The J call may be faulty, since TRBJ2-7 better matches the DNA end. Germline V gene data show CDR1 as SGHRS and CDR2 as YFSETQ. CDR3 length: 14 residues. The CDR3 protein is CASSLGGATYEQYF. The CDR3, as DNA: TGCGCCAGCAGCTTGGGGGGGGCCACCTACGAGCAGTACTTC.

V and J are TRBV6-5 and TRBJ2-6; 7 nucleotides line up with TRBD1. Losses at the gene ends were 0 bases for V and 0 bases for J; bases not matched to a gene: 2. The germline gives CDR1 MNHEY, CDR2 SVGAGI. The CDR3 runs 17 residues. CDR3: CASSYSGQSSGANVLTF. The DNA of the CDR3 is TGTGCCAGCAGTTACTCGGGACAGAGCTCTGGGGCCAACGTCCTGACTTTC.

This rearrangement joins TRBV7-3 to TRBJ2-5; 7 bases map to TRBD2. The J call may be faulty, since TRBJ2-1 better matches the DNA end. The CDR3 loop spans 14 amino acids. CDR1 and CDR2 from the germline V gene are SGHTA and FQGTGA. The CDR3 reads CASSEGRASDEQFF. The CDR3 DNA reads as TGTGCCAGCAGCGAGGGGAGGGCCTCCGATGAGCAGTTCTTC.

This CDR3 reads CASSPTTGPSYEQYF. Written as DNA, the CDR3 is TGTGCCAGCAGCCCCACGACAGGGCCGAGCTACGAGCAGTACTTC. The chain recombines TRBV6-5 with TRBJ2-5; 7 bases are a match to TRBD1. The J call may be in error: the DNA end matches TRBJ2-7 better. The CDR3 is 15 amino acids. CDR1 is MNHEY and CDR2 is SVGAGI in the germline V gene.

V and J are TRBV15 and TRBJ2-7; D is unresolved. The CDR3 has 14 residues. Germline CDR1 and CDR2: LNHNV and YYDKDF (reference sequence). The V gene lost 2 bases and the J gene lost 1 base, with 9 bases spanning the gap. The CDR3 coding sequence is TGTGCCACCAGCAGATCGGACGGTTCCTACGAGCAGTACTTC. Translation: CATSRSDGSYEQYF.

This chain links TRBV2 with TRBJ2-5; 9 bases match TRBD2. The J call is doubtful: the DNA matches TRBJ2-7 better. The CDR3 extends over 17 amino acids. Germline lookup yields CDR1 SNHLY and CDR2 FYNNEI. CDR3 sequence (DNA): TGTGCCAGCAGTGAAGCGCTTAGGGCTAGCGGGACCTACGAGCAGTACTTC. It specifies CASSEALRASGTYEQYF.

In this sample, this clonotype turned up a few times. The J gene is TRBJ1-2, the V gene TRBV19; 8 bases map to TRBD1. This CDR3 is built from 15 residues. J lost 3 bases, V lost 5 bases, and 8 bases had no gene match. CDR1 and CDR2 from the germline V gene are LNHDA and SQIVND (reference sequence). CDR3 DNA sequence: TGTGCCAGTAGTTCTCCGGGACAGGATGACTATGGCTACACCTTC. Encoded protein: CASSSPGQDDYGYTF.

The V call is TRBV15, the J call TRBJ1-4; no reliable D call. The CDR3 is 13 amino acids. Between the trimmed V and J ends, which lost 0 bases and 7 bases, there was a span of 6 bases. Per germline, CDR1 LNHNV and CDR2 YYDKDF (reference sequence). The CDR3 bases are TGTGCCACCAGCAGAGAGGAGGGTGAAAAACTGTTTTTT. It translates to CATSREEGEKLFF.